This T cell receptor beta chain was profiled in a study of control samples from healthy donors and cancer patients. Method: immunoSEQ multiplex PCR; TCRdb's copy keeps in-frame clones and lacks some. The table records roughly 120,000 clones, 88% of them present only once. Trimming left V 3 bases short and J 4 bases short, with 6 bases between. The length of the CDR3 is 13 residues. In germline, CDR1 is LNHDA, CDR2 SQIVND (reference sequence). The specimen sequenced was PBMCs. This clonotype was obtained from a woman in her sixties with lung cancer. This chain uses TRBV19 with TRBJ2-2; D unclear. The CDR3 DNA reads TGTGCCAGTAGTATGTTGGTCACCGGGGAGCTGTTTTTT. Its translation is CASSMLVTGELFF.